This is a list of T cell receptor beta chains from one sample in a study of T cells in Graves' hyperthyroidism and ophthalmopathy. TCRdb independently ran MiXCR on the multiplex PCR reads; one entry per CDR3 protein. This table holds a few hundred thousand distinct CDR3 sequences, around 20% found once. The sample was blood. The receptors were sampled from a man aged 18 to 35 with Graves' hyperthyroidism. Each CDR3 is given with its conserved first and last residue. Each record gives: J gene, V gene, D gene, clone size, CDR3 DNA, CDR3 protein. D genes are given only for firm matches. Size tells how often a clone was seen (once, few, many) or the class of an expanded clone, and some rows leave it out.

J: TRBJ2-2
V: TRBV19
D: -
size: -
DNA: TGTGCCAGTAGTACCTCGGGACTCTCCGGGGAGCTGTTTTTT
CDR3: CASSTSGLSGELFF

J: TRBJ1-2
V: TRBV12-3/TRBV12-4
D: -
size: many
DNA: TGTGCCAGCAGTAGGACAGCTACTAACTATGGCTACACCTTC
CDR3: CASSRTATNYGYTF

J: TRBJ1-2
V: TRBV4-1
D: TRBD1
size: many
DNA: TGCGCCAGCAGCCAAGCCCCAGGCCCGACAGGGAACTATGGCTACACCTTC
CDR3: CASSQAPGPTGNYGYTF

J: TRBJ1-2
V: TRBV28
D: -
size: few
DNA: TGTGCCAGCACCCGGGGGGGGTCAGCCGACGGCTACACCTTC
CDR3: CASTRGGSADGYTF

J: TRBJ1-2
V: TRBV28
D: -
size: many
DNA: TGTGCCAGCAGTTTCGGGCAGGTCACCTATGGCTACACCTTC
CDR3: CASSFGQVTYGYTF

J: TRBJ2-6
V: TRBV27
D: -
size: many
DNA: TGTGCCAGCAGTTTAATGGTTTGGATACAACGGGCTGGGGCCAACGTCCTGACTTTC
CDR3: CASSLMVWIQRAGANVLTF

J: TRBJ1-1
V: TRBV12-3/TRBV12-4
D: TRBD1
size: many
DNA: TGTGCCAGCAGCCCGAGGACAGGGCGACCCAACCACACTGAAGCTTTCTTT
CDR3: CASSPRTGRPNHTEAFF

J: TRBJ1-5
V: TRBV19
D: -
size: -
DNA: TGTGCCAGTAGGCGTTCAGGACTAAGCGATCAGCCCCAGCATTTT
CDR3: CASRRSGLSDQPQHF

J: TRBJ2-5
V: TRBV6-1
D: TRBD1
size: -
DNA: TGTGCCAGCAGTGACACAGGGGTTGGAGAGACCCAGTACTTC
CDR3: CASSDTGVGETQYF

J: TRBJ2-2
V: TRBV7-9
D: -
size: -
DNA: TGTGCCAGCACCCGGACACCCAACACCGGGGAGCTGTTTTTT
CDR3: CASTRTPNTGELFF

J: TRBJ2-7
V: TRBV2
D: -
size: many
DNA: TGTGCCAGCAGTAACGACAGAGAACCCTCCTACAAGCAGTACTTC
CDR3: CASSNDREPSYKQYF

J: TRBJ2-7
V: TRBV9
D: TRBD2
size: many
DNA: TGTGCCAGCAGCGCCGGGGGGGGTTCCAACGAGCAGTACTTC
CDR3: CASSAGGGSNEQYF

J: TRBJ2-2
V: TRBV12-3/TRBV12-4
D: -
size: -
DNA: TGTGCCAGCAGCCTTCGCGGGGCCGACACCGGGGAGCTGTTTTTT
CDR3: CASSLRGADTGELFF

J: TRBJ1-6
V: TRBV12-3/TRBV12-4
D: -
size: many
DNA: TGTGCCAGCAGTCCGTACAGGGATTCACCCCTCCACTTT
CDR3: CASSPYRDSPLHF

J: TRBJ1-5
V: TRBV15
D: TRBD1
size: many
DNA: TGTGCCACCAGCAGAGAACGACAGGGAGTCAATCAGCCCCAGCATTTT
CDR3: CATSRERQGVNQPQHF

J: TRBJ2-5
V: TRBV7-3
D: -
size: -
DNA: TGTGCCAGCAGCTTAGGTGCCCCTGGAACGCGCGGGGCGGAGACCCAGTACTTC
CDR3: CASSLGAPGTRGAETQYF

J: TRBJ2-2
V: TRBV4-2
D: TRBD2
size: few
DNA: TGTGCCAGCAGCCAAGATCTCGCAGGGACTACCTCGAACACCGGGGAGCTGTTTTTT
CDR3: CASSQDLAGTTSNTGELFF

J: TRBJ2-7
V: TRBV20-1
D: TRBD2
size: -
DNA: TGCAGTGCTAGGCGAGGGACTAGCGACTACGAGCAGTACTTC
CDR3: CSARRGTSDYEQYF

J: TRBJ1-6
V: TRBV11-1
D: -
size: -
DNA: TGTGCCAGCAGAAAGGTACCCCTCCACTTT
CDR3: CASRKVPLHF

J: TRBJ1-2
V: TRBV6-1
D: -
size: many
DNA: TGTGCCAGCAGTGATACGGGAGCCTATGGCTACACCTTC
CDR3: CASSDTGAYGYTF

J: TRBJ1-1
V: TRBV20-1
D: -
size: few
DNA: TGCAGTGCTAGAGTTGACAGAATGAACACTGAAGCTTTCTTT
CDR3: CSARVDRMNTEAFF

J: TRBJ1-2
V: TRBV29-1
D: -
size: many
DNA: TGCAGCGTTGGAGAGGCGGAAGGCTACACCTTC
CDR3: CSVGEAEGYTF

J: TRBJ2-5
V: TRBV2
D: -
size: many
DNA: TGTGCCAGCAGTGAATCATTCAGTGGGGAGACCCAGTACTTC
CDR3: CASSESFSGETQYF

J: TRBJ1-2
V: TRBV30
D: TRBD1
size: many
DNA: TGTGCCTGGAGTCCTGGGACAGGGCAGTATGGCTACACCTTC
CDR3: CAWSPGTGQYGYTF

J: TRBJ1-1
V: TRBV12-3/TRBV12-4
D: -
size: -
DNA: TGTGCCAGCAGTTTTCGCGCGACCGCTGAAGCTTTCTTT
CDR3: CASSFRATAEAFF

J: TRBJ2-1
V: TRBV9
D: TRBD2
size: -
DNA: TGTGCCAGCAGCCCACCGAGCGGGAGCTCCTACAATGAGCAGTTCTTC
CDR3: CASSPPSGSSYNEQFF

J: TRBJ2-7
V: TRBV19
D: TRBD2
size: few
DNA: TGTGCCAGTAGTATAGGAGCGGGAGGGAGCGAGCAGTACTTC
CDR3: CASSIGAGGSEQYF

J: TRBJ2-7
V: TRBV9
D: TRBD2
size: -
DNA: TGTGCCAGCAGCGTAGTTAAGCGGGGGAGCTCCTACGAGCAGTACTTC
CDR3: CASSVVKRGSSYEQYF

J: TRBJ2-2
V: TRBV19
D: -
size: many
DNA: TGTGCCACCGGGCCCCCGAACACCGGGGAGCTGTTTTTT
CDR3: CATGPPNTGELFF

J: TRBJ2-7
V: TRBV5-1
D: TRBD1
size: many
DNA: TGCGCCAGCAGCTTAGACAGGGCAGACGAGCAGTACTTC
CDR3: CASSLDRADEQYF

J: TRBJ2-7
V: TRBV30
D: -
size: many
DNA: TGTGCCTGGAGCCCCGGAGTCTCCTACGAGCAGTACTTC
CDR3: CAWSPGVSYEQYF

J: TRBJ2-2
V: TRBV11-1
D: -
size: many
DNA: TGTGCCAGCAGCATGGACCACCTCAGGGTAACCGGGGAGCTGTTTTTT
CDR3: CASSMDHLRVTGELFF

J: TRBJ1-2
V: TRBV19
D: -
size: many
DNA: TGTGCCAGCCCTATCGCAGTGGTTGGGCCCTCTAACTATGGCTACACCTTC
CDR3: CASPIAVVGPSNYGYTF

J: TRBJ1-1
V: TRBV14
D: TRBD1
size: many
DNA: TGTGCCAGCAGCCAAAGGGGGCAGGGGGCGCACACTGAAGCTTTCTTT
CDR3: CASSQRGQGAHTEAFF

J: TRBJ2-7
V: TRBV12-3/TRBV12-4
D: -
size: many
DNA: TGTGCCAGCAGTTTGAGGGCTCCTCGGGGGGAGCAGTACTTC
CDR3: CASSLRAPRGEQYF

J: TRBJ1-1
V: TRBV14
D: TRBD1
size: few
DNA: TGTGCCAGCAGCCCTCGGACAGGATGGGGCACTGAAGCTTTCTTT
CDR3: CASSPRTGWGTEAFF

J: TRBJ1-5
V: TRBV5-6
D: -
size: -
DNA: TGTGCCAGCAGCTCCCGAGGCGGCGTCGGTCAGCCCCAGCATTTT
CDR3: CASSSRGGVGQPQHF

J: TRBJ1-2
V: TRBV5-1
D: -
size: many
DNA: TGCGCCAGCAGCTTGGGGACCGCCAGATATGGCTACACCTTC
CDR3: CASSLGTARYGYTF

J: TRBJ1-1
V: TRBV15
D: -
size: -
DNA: TGTGCCACCAGCAGAGGACTCGAAGCTTTCTTT
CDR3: CATSRGLEAFF

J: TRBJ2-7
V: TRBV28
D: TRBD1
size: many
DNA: TGTGCCAGCAGCAAAATCACAGGGGGCCTGGTCTACGAGCAGTACTTC
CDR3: CASSKITGGLVYEQYF

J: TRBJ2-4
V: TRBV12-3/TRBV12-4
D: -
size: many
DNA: TGTGCCAGCAGTCCAGGAATTCAGGACGGAGCCAAAAACATTCAGTACTTC
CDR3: CASSPGIQDGAKNIQYF

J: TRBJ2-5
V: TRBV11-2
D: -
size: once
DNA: TGTGCCAGCGCTCCAAACGGGTTTTCCCAAGAGACCCAGTACTTC
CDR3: CASAPNGFSQETQYF

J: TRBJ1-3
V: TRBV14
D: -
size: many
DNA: TGTGCCAGCAGCTCAGCGGTAAACACCATATATTTT
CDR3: CASSSAVNTIYF

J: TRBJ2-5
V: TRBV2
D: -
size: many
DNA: TGCGCCTGCGGGGTACCTAATCGAGAGACCCAGTACTTC
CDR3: CACGVPNRETQYF

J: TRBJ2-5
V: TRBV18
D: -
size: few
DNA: TGTGCCAGCTCACCGCTTGGGGAAGAGACCCAGTACTTC
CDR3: CASSPLGEETQYF

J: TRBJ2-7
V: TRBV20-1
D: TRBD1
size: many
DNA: TGCAGTGCTAGAGATCCACGACAGGGGGTGGGTGGCGAGCAGTACTTC
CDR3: CSARDPRQGVGGEQYF

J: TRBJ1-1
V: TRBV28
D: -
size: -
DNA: TGTGCGTCGCACAGCATGAACACTGAAGCTTTCTTT
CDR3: CASHSMNTEAFF

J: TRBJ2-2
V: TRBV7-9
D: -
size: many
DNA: TGTGCCAGCAGCTTAACCCCTTGGGTCACCGGGGAGCTGTTTTTT
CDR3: CASSLTPWVTGELFF